Sequencing of this T cell receptor (beta chain) was carried out in a study of T cell responses to AZD1222 COVID-19 vaccine (dated by TCRdb to 2020 to 2022). Regarding the research as a whole: A total of 233 trial participants underwent TCR sequencing, of whom 200 to 220 had received two doses of AZD1222 and some 26 had received two doses of the MenACWY control vaccine. Trial participants were enrolled by age into 18-55, 56-69 and 70-plus year subgroups, with about 150, 28 and 57 TCR-sequenced participants respectively. On the study overall, not on this receptor specifically: The 56-69-year group was small, and its depth increase did not reach significance, likely because of low power. Reportedly, almost half of the unique spike-specific TCRs recognized epitopes lying outside the regions that are mutated in the B.1.351 and B.1.1.7 variants. Participants were mostly white British, with more females than males. The authors suggested clonal diversity may have been underestimated. After two AZD1222 doses, spike-specific TCR breadth and depth were significantly higher than at day 0 and than in MenACWY recipients. The vaccine-associated CD4 TCRs covered the entire spike protein, and the dominant responses fell in regions 160-218 and 743-854. No day 14 peak-response samples were available, so repertoires were characterized only after the peak T cell response. Only five or six AZD1222 recipients were SARS-CoV-2 seropositive at baseline, limiting conclusions about previously exposed vaccinees.

V and J are trimmed by 4 bases and 9 bases, and the gene matches miss 6 bases of the junction. CDR3 length: 12 amino acids, cysteine to phenylalanine. Of all the DNA, just the CDR3 is kept, 36 bases in frame from base 1. As encoded in the germline V gene, CDR1 is SGHRS while CDR2 is YFSETQ. Taken with the paper, the label for time point translates to: about 28 days (+/-7) after the second vaccine dose. Because spike-specific TCR depth and breadth did not differ between the two schedules, AZD1222 recipients who got a second dose at roughly 4 weeks were pooled with those who got a second dose at roughly 12 weeks. Vaccinee samples came from UK trials COV001 and COV002, including a single-blind randomized controlled phase 2/3 trial of AZD1222 (ChAdOx1 nCoV-19) in healthy adults. For TCRbeta chain sequencing, PBMC samples were collected from trial participants at day 0 and at day 28 after the second dose.

The CDR3 regions of human TCRbeta chains were subjected to immunosequencing. The source study handled its data this way. Repertoire TCRs were checked for matches against a reference library of SARS-CoV-2-specific TCRs that had been generated using the MIRA antigen-specificity platform. Breadth was defined as the fraction of unique TCRs that were SARS-CoV-2-associated. Depth was defined as the fraction of total T cells that were SARS-CoV-2-associated. Using the MIRA data, each spike-specific TCR was mapped to the spike region that the TCR reacts to and placed in a CD4 or CD8 class. Log10-transformed breadth and depth values were compared by one-way ANOVA with Sidak's multiple comparisons tests. TCRdb holds this immuneACCESS table with in-frame rearrangements only. Some clones are missing; in checked studies, unresolved V genes explain under half, and the rest has no known cause. Clone size and the V and J calls come from that table; the DNA yielded D and trimming. In this sample the table shows around 150,000 clones, roughly 91% of which occur a single time. 6% to 7.5% of the sample rests with the top ten.

Concerning this clone itself: There is no known antigen for this receptor. The input lacks base qualities; no much larger clone sits a single base away.

The chain couples TRBV5-1 to TRBJ1-2; the junction holds 7 bases that match TRBD1. Sequencing used peripheral blood, obtained 28 days after the second AZD1222 dose. The receptor's source is an adult who received the AZD1222 COVID-19 vaccine. The CDR3 has the sequence CASSLPDRSYTF. The DNA is as follows: TGCGCCAGCAGCCTCCCGGACAGGAGCTACACCTTC.